The source of this T cell receptor beta chain is a study of neurological immune-mediated disorders. Study outcomes and limitations: CDR3 amino acid sequences of expanded clones were not shared across subjects, a result suggesting private repertoires in all groups.

CDR3 length: 15 amino acids. V lost 5 bases and J lost 5, with 16 bases in between. The table lists this clonotype with many counts. Its cognate antigen is unknown. Time point of the sample: longitudinal time-point 3. Source material was 2 million unsorted PBMCs, stored at -80 °C in RNAlater. cDNA was made by 5'RACE with 10-nucleotide random UMIs. A single run covered 15-18 subjects with over 180 million TCR-beta sequences. TCRdb redid the calling of the 5' RACE reads with MiXCR, one entry per CDR3 protein. The sample consists of 53,000 or so distinct CDR3 sequences, about 8% of them appearing once. The sequenced sample consisted of PBMCs. This sequence originates from a middle-aged woman in good health. V is TRBV12-3 or TRBV12-4 and J is TRBJ2-1, with D maybe TRBD2 (7 bases). CDR3 in amino acids: CASSGGGSPHNEQFF. The CDR3 DNA follows: TGTGCCAGCAGTGGGGGCGGGAGTCCCCACAATGAGCAGTTCTTC.